What follows is one T cell receptor beta chain and its context. The target antigen is unknown. Assay used: immunoSEQ multiplex PCR; TCRdb lists only in-frame clones, some missing. The sample has about 500,000 clones, 80% to 90% seen once. Treatment here: 15 to 20 received Ad26.COV2.S at low or high dose, single or two shots; 5 received placebo; per-sample allocation not given. After the first vaccine or placebo injection, samples were drawn on day 63. Unmatched junction bases numbered 4, after V lost 4 bases and J lost 1 base. Germline V CDR1 and CDR2: SGHRS, YFSETQ. The CDR3 is made up of 15 amino acids. This entry comes from a study of Ad26.COV2.S vaccination and SARS-CoV-2 variants. Notes on the study in general: Vaccine and placebo recipients had comparable breadth of non-spike TCRs. Substantial breadth in spike-specific CD8+ and CD4+ T cell responses was reportedly seen after vaccination.

The rearrangement uses TRBV5-1 and TRBJ2-1; TRBD2 matches at 8 bases. Sequenced material: peripheral blood, taken in a trial of Ad26.COV2.S vaccine versus placebo. This sequence was found in a person between 18 and 65 years old who received the Ad26.COV2.S COVID-19 vaccine or a placebo. For the CDR3, the DNA is TGCGCCAGCAGCCTTAGCGGGGAGTCCTACAATGAGCAGTTCTTC. It translates to CASSLSGESYNEQFF.